The text below deals with one T cell receptor (beta chain). The target antigen is unknown. The CDR3 is cut off 3 residues early in the read; its end comes from the germline J gene. Germline V CDR1 and CDR2: KGHSH, LQKENI. After removal of 3 bases from V and 7 bases from J, the junction contained 6 bases not matched to a gene. CDR3 length equals 15 residues. CD4+CD25+CD127- Tregs, CD4+CD25- non-Tregs, CD4 and CD8 cells were sorted. This sample stems from a study of Tregs in tolerant kidney transplant recipients. In the study overall: Mixed chimerism was transient after nonmyeloablative marrow transplants from related graft donors. Overall study findings and caveats: Validation in larger populations is needed because few patients were studied.

TCRdb's table, derived via immunoSEQ multiplex PCR, lists solely in-frame clones and lacks some. The sample data list 45,000 to 55,000 clones. The receptor was isolated from a human donor who received a combined kidney and bone marrow transplant. The sequencing here drew on CD4+ T cells from blood, taken before the transplant. The gene calls are TRBV18 and TRBJ1-4; 9 bases fit TRBD1. The part of the CDR3 DNA that was read is TGTGCCAGCTCACCGGCCGGGACAGGGTTTGAAAAA. This translates into CASSPAGTGFEK. From start to end, the CDR3 is CASSPAGTGFEKLFF.